The source of this T cell receptor (beta chain) is a study of blood T cell repertoires in COVID-19. Looking at the study overall: From the United States, Italy and Spain came samples of acute and convalescent COVID-19. PBMCs, B-cell-depleted T cells, or T cells were the source of the cDNA or gDNA that made up the material.

The CDR3 is 13 amino acids. CDR1 is GTSNPN, CDR2 SVGIG, per germline (reference sequence). Trimming left V 4 bases short and J 2 bases short, with 12 bases between. Authors' methods: Nucleated cell counts were estimated from reference gene primer amplification. TCRdb's copy holds only in-frame clones and misses some; the assay was immunoSEQ multiplex PCR. V, J and clone size reflect that table, while D and trimming were determined from the DNA. This sample carries roughly 84,000 clones, about 79% of them seen once, and the ten largest clones take around 4.2%. The source of this sequence is a woman between 45 and 65 years old with acute or convalescent COVID-19. The gene calls are TRBV30 and TRBJ2-7; D possibly corresponds to TRBD1 (6 bases). The sample comprised peripheral blood. The CDR3: CAWMLQGTYEQYF. The CDR3 coding sequence is TGTGCCTGGATGCTACAGGGAACCTACGAGCAGTACTTC. Combining the CDR3 with reference TRBV30 and TRBJ2-7 gives the whole variable domain SQTIHQWPATLVQPVGSPLSLECTVEGTSNPNLYWYRQAAGRGLQLLFYSVGIGQISSEVPQNLSASRPQDRQFILSSKKLLLSDSGFYLCAWMLQGTYEQYFGPGTRLTVT.